This T cell receptor beta chain originates from a study of T-cell reconstitution after alpha-beta-depleted transplantation in children. Ten or more counts support this clonotype. The length of the CDR3 is 16 residues. Germline CDR1 is MDHEN and CDR2 is SYDVKM. The V and J ends lost 1 base and 8 bases respectively, with 17 bases between them. It was with unique molecular identifiers that the TCRbeta library was prepared. TCRdb reprocessed the PCR reads with MiXCR, giving one entry per CDR3 protein. The sample shows fewer than 350,000 distinct CDR3 sequences, over 9% of them seen only once. This chain links TRBV28 with TRBJ1-4; D is perhaps TRBD1 (5 bases). This material consisted of PBMCs, taken before TCRalphabeta/CD19-depleted stem cell transplant. The source is a boy in the first two years of life with acute myeloid leukemia, due to receive a stem cell transplant. CDR3 loop: CASSLSSLRGREKLFF. In DNA form, the CDR3 reads TGTGCCAGCAGTTTATCGAGTCTCCGGGGGAGAGAAAAACTGTTTTTT.